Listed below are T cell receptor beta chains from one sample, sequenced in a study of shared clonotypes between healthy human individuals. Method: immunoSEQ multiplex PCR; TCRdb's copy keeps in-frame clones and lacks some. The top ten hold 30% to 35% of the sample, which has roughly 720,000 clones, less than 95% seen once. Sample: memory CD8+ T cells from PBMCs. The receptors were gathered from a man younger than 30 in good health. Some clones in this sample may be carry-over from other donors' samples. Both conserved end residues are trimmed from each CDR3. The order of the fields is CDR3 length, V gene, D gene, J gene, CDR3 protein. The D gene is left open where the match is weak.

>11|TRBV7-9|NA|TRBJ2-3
ASSPENTDTQY
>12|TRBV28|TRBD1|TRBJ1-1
ASSLGQGTTEAF
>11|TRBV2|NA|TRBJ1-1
ASSERLNTEAF
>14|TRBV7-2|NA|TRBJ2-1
ASSLVGGISYNEQF
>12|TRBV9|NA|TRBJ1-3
ASSVAGTGNTIY
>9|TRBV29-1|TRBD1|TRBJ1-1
SVVTGPEAF
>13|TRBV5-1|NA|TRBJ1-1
ASSTDAGLNTEAF
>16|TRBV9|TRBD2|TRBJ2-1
ASSSGGASGMSYNEQF
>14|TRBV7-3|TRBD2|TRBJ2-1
ASSSGLWGRENEQF
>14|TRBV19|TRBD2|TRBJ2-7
ASKKETGGLSYEQY
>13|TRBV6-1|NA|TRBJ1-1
ASRSLTVLNTEAF
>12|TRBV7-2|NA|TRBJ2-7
ASSLVSATYEQY
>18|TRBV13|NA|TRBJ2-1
ASSPYGGGSGTSSYNEQF
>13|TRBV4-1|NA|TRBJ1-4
ASSQWTRLGEKLF
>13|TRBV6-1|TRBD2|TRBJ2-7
ASRPGLGRAYEQY
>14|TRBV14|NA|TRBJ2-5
ASSQGETGWDETQY
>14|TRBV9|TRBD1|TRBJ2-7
ASSHREQGASYEQY
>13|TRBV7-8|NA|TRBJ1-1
ASSGPIGPPTEAF
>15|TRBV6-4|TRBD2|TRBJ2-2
ASSDQLAGAETGELF
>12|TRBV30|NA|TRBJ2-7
AWSVSLATYEQY
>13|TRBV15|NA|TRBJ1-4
ATSRYSSTNEKLF
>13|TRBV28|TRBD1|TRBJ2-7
ASSLWTGTTYEQY
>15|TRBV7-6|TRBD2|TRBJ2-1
ASSLYTSGRAYNEQF
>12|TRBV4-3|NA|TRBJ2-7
ASSPGRGSYEQY
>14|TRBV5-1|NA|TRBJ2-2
ASSPRDRKEKGELF
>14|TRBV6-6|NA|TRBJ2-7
ASSYSTGQGSYEQY
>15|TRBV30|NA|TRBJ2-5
AWSGPGPIRFQETQY
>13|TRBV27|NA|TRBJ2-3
ASSSPREYRDTQY
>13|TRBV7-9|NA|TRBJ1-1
ASSLFIGENTEAF
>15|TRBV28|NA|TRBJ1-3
ASSWGREDRTGNTIY
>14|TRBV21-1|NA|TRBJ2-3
ASSTNGDAKEDTQY
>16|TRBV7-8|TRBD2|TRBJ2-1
ASRGGLAGSPSYTEQF
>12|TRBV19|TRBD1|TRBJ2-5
ASSIGTGVETQY
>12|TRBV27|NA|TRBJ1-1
ASSPRTADTEAF
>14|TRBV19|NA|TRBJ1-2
ASSFLPMSENYGYT
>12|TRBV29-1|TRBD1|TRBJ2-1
SIRRTGGWNEQF
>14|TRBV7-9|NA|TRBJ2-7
ASSPGIGVRGYEQY
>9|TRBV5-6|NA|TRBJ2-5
ASSLAETQY
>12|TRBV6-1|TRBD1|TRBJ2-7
ASSHKTGSHEQY
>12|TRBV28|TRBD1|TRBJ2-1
ASSSGTDYNEQF
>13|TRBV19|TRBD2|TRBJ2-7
ASSNRLAGDFEQY
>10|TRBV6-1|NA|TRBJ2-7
ASSGLSYEQY
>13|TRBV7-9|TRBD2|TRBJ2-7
ASSMSGSLSYEQY
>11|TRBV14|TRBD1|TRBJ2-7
ASRAGGINEQY
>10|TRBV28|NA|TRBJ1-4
ASSGSEEKLF
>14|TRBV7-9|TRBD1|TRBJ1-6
ASSARQGQSASPLH
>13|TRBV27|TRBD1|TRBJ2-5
ASSARDSAGETQY
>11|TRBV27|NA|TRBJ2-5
ASSPFGVETQY
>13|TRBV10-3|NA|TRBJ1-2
AISESILGSYGYT
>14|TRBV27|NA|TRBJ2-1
ASSLPPGRSYNEQF
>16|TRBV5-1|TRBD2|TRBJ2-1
ASSLKGLAGEAYNEQF
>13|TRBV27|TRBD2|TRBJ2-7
ASSLGLAGAYEQY
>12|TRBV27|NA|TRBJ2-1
ASTRIGSYNEQF
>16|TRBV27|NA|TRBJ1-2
ASALRALGGGALNGYT